This record looks at one T cell receptor beta chain sequence and its context. The CDR3 is 12 amino acids. Per the germline V gene, CDR1 is LNHDA and CDR2 is SQIVND (reference sequence). Deletions cut 3 bases from V and 7 bases from J, with 9 bases between. This specimen belongs to a study of T cells after somatic rescue of genetic block. Here immunoSEQ multiplex PCR was the method, and the copy in TCRdb shows in-frame clones only, minus some. This sample has 68,000 or so clones, with 85% to 95% found just once. This TCR came from a man aged 40-55 years. The specimen was peripheral blood mononuclear cells (PBMCs). The chain combines TRBV19 with TRBJ2-5; D unclear. The CDR3 protein is CASSIAPGTQYF. CDR3 nucleotide sequence: TGTGCCAGTAGTATCGCCCCAGGGACCCAGTACTTC.